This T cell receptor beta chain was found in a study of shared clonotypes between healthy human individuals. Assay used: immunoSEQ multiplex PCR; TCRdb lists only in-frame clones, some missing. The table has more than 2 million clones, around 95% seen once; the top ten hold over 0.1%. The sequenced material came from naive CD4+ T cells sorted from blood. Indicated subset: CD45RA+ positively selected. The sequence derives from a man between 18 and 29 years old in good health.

For the CDR3, the DNA is TGTGCCAGCAGTGACAAAGACAGGGGTCGCTATGGCTACACCTTC. This sequence encodes CASSDKDRGRYGYTF. The chain employs TRBV28 and TRBJ1-2; the match to TRBD1 covers 8 bases. This CDR3 is 15 amino acids long. Germline V gene data show CDR1 as MDHEN and CDR2 as SYDVKM. Trimming took 5 bases from V and 4 from J; bases not matched to a gene: 9.